The clone carrying this TCR beta chain was counted a few times. What it binds is not known. Germline V gene sequence: CDR1 MNHEY, CDR2 SVGAGI. This CDR3 region has 15 residues. J gave up 6 bases and V 5 bases, and 9 bases lay outside the gene matches. This entry belongs to a study of T cell responses to AZD1222 COVID-19 vaccine. Profiled with immunoSEQ multiplex PCR; TCRdb holds only in-frame clones, not every one. Among 50,000 to 85,000 clones, 79% were seen once, and the ten largest hold around 25%. Findings and caveats of the study: The study sampled repertoires only after the peak T cell response.

Sequencing was performed on peripheral blood, taken on day 0 of MenACWY control vaccination. This TCR came from an adult in good health. The chain combines TRBV6-5 with TRBJ2-1, with TRBD2 matching 8 bases. Here the CDR3 reads CASSRIGGASNEQFF. In DNA, the CDR3 is TGTGCCAGCAGTAGGATCGGGGGGGCCTCCAATGAGCAGTTCTTC.